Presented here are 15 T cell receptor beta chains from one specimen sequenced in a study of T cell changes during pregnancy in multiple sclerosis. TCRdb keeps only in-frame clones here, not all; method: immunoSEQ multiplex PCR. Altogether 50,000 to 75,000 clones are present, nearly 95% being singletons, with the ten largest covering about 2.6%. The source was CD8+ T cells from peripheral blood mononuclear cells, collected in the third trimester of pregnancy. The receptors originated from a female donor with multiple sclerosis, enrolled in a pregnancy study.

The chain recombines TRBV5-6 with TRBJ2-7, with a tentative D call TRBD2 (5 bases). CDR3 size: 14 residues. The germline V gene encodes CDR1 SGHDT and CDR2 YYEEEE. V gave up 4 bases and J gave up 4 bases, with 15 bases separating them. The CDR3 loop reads CASSGGLITYEQYF. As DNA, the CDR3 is TGTGCCAGCAGCGGCGGACTGATCACTTACGAGCAGTACTTC.

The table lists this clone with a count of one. CDR3 residues: CASSLSMDRGYGYTF. The CDR3 DNA sequence: TGTGCCAGCAGTTTATCCATGGACAGGGGGTATGGCTACACCTTC. This chain uses TRBV27 with TRBJ1-2; 10 bases line up with TRBD1. After removal of 0 bases from V and 5 bases from J, the junction contained 3 bases not matched to a gene. The CDR3 spans 15 residues. The V gene's germline CDR1 is MNHEY and CDR2 SMNVEV (reference sequence).

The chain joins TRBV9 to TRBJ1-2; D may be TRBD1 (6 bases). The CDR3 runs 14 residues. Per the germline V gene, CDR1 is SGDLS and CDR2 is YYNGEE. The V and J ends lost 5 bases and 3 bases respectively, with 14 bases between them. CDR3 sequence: CASRSGAADYGYTF. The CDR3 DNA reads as TGTGCCAGCAGATCAGGGGCAGCTGACTATGGCTACACCTTC.

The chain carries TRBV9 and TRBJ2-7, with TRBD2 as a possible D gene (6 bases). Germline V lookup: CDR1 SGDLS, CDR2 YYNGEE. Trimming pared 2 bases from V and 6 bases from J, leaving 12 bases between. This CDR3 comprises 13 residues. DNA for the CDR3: TGTGCCAGCAGCGTTGGGGACTTCTCCGAGCAGTACTTC. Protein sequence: CASSVGDFSEQYF.

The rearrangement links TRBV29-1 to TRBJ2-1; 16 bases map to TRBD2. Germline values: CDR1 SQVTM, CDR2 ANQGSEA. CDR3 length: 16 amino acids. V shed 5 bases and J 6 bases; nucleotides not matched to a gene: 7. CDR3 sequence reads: CSVTGTSGRGGNEQFF. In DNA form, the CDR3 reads TGCAGCGTTACCGGGACTAGCGGGAGGGGCGGCAATGAGCAGTTCTTC.

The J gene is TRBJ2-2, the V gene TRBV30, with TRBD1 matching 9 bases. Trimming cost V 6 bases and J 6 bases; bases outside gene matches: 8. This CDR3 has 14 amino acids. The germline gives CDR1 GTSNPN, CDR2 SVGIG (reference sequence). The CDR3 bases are TGTGCCTGTTACAGGGGGCGCAAAGCCGGGGAGCTGTTTTTT. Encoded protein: CACYRGRKAGELFF.

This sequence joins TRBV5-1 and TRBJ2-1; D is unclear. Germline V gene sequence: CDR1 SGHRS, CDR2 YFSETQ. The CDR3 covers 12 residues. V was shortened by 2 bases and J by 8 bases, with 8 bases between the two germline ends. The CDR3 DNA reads TGCGCCAGCAGCTTTAATCTCGATGAGCAGTTCTTC. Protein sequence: CASSFNLDEQFF.

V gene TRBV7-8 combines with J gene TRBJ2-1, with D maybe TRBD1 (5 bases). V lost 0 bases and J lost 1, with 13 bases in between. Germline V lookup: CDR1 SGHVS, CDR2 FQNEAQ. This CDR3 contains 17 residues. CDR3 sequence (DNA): TGTGCCAGCAGCTTAGCAGGGGTCCGGTTATCCTACAATGAGCAGTTCTTC. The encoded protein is CASSLAGVRLSYNEQFF.

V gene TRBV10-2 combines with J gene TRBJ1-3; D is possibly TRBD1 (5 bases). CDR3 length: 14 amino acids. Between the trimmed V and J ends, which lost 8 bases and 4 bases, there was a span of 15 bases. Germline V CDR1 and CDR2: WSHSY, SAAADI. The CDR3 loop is CASLDLQVGNTIYF. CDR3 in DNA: TGCGCCAGCTTGGATCTACAGGTGGGAAACACCATATATTTT.

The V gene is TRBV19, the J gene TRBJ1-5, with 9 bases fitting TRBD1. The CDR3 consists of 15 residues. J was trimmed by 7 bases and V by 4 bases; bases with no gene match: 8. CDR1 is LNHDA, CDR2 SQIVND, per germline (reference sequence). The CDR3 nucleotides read TGTGCCAGTAGTACCCTGGGACAGGGAAAACAGCCCCAGCATTTT. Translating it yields CASSTLGQGKQPQHF.

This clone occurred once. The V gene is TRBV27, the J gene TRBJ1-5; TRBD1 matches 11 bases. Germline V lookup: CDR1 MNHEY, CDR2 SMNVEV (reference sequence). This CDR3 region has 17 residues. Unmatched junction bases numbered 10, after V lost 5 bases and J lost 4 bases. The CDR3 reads CASSLLGQGAGNQPQHF. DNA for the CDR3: TGTGCCAGCAGTCTCTTAGGACAGGGGGCTGGTAATCAGCCCCAGCATTTT.

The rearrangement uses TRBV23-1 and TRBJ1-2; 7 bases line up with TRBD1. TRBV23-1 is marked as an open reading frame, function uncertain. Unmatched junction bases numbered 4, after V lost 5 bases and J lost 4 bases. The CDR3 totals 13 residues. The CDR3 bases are TGCGCCAGCAGTGAGACAGGGCCCTATGGCTACACCTTC. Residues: CASSETGPYGYTF.

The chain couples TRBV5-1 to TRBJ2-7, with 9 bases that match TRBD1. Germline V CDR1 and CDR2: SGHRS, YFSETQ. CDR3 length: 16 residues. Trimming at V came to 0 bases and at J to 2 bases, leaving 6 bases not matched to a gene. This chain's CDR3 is CASSLAEDRGAYEQYF. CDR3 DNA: TGCGCCAGCAGCTTGGCCGAAGACAGGGGGGCCTACGAGCAGTACTTC.

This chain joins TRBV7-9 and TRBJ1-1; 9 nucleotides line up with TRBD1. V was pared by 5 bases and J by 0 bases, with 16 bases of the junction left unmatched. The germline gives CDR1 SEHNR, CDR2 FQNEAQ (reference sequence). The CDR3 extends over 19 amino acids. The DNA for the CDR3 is TGTGCCAGCAGCCTTAGAGGAAGGACAGGGGACGCGATGAACACTGAAGCTTTCTTT. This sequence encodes CASSLRGRTGDAMNTEAFF.

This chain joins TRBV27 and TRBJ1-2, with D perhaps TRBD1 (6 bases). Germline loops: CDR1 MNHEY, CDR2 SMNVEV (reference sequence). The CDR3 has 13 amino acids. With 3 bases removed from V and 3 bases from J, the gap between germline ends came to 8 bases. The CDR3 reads CASSFEGDYGYTF. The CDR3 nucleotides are TGTGCCAGCAGTTTCGAGGGGGACTATGGCTACACCTTC.